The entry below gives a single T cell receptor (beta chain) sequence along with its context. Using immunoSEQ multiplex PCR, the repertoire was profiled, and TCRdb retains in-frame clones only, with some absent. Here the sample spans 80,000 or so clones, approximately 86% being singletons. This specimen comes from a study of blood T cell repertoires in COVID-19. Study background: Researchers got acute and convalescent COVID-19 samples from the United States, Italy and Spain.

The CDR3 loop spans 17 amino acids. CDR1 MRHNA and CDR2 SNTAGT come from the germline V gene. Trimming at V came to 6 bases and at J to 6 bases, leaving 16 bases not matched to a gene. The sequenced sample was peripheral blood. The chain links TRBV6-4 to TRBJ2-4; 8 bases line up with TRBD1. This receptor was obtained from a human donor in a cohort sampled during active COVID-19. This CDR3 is CASRQGVRGRRGNIQYF. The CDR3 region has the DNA TGTGCCAGCAGACAAGGTGTCAGGGGGCGAAGGGGAAACATTCAGTACTTC.